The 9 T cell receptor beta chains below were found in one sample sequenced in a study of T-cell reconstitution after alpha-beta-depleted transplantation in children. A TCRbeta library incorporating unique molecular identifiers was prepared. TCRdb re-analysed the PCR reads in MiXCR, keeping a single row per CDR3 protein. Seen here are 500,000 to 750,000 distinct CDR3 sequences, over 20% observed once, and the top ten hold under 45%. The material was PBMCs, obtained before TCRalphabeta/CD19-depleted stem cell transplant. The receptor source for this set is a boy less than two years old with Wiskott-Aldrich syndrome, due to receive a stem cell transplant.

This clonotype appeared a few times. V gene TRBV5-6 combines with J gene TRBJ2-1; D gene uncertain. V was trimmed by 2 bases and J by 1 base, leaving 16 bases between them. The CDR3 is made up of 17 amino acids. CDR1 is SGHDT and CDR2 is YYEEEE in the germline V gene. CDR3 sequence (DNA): TGTGCCAGCAGCTTCTCATTCGCGGACCGTTCCTACAATGAGCAGTTCTTC. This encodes CASSFSFADRSYNEQFF.

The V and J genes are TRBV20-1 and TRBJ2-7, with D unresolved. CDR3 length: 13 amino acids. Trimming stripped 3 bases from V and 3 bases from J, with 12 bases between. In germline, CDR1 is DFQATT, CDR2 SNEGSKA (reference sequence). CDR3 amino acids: CSASLTVNYEQYF. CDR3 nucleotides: TGCAGTGCTAGCCTAACAGTAAACTACGAGCAGTACTTC.

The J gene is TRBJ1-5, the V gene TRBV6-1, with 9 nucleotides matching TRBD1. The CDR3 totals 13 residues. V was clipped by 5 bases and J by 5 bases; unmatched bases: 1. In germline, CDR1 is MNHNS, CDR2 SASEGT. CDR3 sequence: CASSTGGHQPQHF. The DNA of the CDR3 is TGTGCCAGCAGTACAGGGGGCCATCAGCCCCAGCATTTT.

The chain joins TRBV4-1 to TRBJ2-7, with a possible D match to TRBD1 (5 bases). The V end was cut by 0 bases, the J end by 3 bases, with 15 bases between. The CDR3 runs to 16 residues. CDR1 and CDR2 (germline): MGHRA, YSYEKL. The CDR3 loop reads CASSQDPEPGRYEQYF. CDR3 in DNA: TGCGCCAGCAGCCAAGATCCGGAGCCAGGGCGCTACGAGCAGTACTTC.

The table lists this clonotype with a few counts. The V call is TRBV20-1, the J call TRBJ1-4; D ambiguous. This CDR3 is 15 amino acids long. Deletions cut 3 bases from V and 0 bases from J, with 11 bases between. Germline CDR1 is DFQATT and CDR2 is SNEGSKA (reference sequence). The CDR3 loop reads CSASNIFSTNEKLFF. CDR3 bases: TGCAGTGCTAGTAACATTTTCTCAACTAATGAAAAACTGTTTTTT.

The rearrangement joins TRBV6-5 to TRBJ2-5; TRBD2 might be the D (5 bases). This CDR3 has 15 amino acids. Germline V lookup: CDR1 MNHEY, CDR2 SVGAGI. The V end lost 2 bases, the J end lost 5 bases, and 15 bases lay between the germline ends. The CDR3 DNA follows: TGTGCCAGCAGTTACGGAAGCACTAGACGGGAGACCCAGTACTTC. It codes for CASSYGSTRRETQYF.

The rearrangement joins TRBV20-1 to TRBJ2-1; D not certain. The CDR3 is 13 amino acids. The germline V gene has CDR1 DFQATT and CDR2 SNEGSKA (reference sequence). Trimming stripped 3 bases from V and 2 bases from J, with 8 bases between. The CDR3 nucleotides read TGCAGTGCTAGTACGAACACCTACAATGAGCAGTTCTTC. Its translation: CSASTNTYNEQFF.

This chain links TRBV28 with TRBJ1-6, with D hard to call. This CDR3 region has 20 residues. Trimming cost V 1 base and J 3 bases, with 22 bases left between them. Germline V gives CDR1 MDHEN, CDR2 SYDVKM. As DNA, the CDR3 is TGTGCCAGCAGTTTATTACGGTCCGATTTTAGGACCCTCTATAATTCACCCCTCCACTTT. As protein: CASSLLRSDFRTLYNSPLHF.

As DNA, the CDR3 is TGTGCCAGCTCACCCCCAAACAAAAGGGGACAGAACATTCAGTACTTC. Translating gives CASSPPNKRGQNIQYF. The V gene is TRBV18, the J gene TRBJ2-4; 7 bases align to TRBD1. Trimming removed 3 bases from V and 7 bases from J; junction bases left unmatched: 12. Germline loops: CDR1 KGHSH, CDR2 LQKENI. The length of the CDR3 is 16 residues.